The 10 T cell receptor beta chains given below trace back to one sample, sequenced in a study of shared clonotypes between healthy human individuals (TCRdb year 2020). Libraries were built with the immunoSEQ multiplex PCR assay. The clones in this table, taken by TCRdb from immuneACCESS, are in-frame only. Not every clone is retained; where verified, under half of the shortfall comes from an unresolved V gene, and the cause of the rest is unknown. This sample gives roughly 660,000 clones in total; less than 95% of them show up just once. The top ten hold 34% of the sample. What was sequenced was memory CD8+ T cells from PBMCs. The sample's cell subset or site label is to be understood as: CD45RO+ cells pooled with CCR7-negative TemRA cells. Source of these receptors: a young man in good health. Some clones in this sample may be carry-over from other donors' samples.

The CDR3 protein is CASSQLTPLYEQYF. CDR3 coding DNA: TGTGCCAGCAGCCAGCTAACCCCATTGTACGAGCAGTACTTC. The chain links TRBV7-8 to TRBJ2-7; no clear D gene. The CDR3 is 14 amino acids. V lost 5 bases to trimming and J lost 4 bases, with 15 bases between them. Germline values: CDR1 SGHVS, CDR2 FQNEAQ.

V is TRBV6-5 and J is TRBJ2-1; D possibly corresponds to TRBD2 (7 bases). CDR1 is MNHEY, CDR2 SVGAGI, per germline. CDR3 length equals 13 residues. The germline V and J ends were trimmed by 3 bases and 8 bases, with 11 bases remaining between them. CDR3 sequence reads: CASSYQGGDEQFF. In DNA, the CDR3 is TGTGCCAGCAGTTATCAAGGGGGGGATGAGCAGTTCTTC.

The rearrangement uses TRBV13 and TRBJ2-1, with 7 nucleotides matching TRBD2. The V segment lost 3 bases and the J segment 0 bases; nucleotides outside the gene matches: 5. From germline, CDR1 is PRHDT and CDR2 FYEKMQ (reference sequence). This CDR3 has 16 amino acids. This chain's CDR3 is CASSFVGTNSYNEQFF. DNA of the CDR3: TGTGCCAGCAGCTTTGTGGGGACTAACTCCTACAATGAGCAGTTCTTC.

This sequence joins TRBV9 and TRBJ2-1; 7 bases are a match to TRBD1. This CDR3 is 16 amino acids long. In germline, CDR1 is SGDLS, CDR2 YYNGEE. The ends lost 0 bases at V and 0 bases at J; junction bases unmatched: 3. CDR3 DNA sequence: TGTGCCAGCAGCGTAGGTGGGACAGTCTCCTACAATGAGCAGTTCTTC. Its translation: CASSVGGTVSYNEQFF.

The J gene is TRBJ1-3, the V gene TRBV5-1, with D perhaps TRBD1 (6 bases). In germline, CDR1 is SGHRS, CDR2 YFSETQ. The ends were cut back, 1 base at V and 0 bases at J, with 11 bases in the middle. CDR3 size: 16 residues. The CDR3 bases are TGCGCCAGCAGCTTGACAGGGCCCCCCTCTGGAAACACCATATATTTT. Protein: CASSLTGPPSGNTIYF.

The J gene is TRBJ2-3, the V gene TRBV6-5, with D perhaps TRBD2 (5 bases). This CDR3 contains 13 residues. V lost 6 bases, J lost 8 bases, and 15 bases lay in between. The V gene's germline CDR1 is MNHEY and CDR2 SVGAGI. The CDR3 spells CASSSGMRSTQYF. CDR3 nucleotide sequence: TGTGCCAGCAGCTCCGGGATGCGAAGTACGCAGTATTTT.

This clone has only one observation. This chain links TRBV7-5 with TRBJ2-7; the table gives TRBD1 as D, unverified against the DNA. TRBV7-5 is flagged as a pseudogene. This CDR3 region has 18 residues. CDR3 in amino acids: CVRSQTATQPARSYEQYF. CDR3 nucleotides: TGTGTCAGAAGCCAAACCGCGACACAACCCGCCCGCTCCTACGAGCAGTACTTC.

On this clone: One end of the junction fails to match germline, which may point to a read error. The chain is built from TRBV29-1 and TRBJ2-3; D remains unclear. This CDR3 region has 9 residues. CDR1 is SQVTM, CDR2 ANQGSEA, per germline. CDR3 sequence: CSVEDTQYF. DNA for the CDR3: TGCAGCGTGGAAGATACGCAGTATTTT.

V and J are TRBV7-8 and TRBJ2-2, with D maybe TRBD2 (5 bases). Trimming took off 2 bases at V and 3 bases at J, with 16 bases between the two ends. The CDR3 totals 17 residues. Germline CDR1 is SGHVS and CDR2 is FQNEAQ. CDR3 loop: CASSLNIRGLDTGELFF. CDR3 DNA sequence: TGTGCCAGCAGCTTAAATATCCGGGGTTTAGACACCGGGGAGCTGTTTTTT.

The chain recombines TRBV6-6 with TRBJ2-1, with D hard to call. Germline CDR1 reads MNHNY; CDR2 reads SVGAGI (reference sequence). Trimming pared 2 bases from V and 3 bases from J, leaving 8 bases between. The CDR3 is 14 residues long. CDR3 loop: CASSYDFNYNEQFF. CDR3 in DNA: TGTGCCAGCAGTTACGATTTCAACTACAATGAGCAGTTCTTC.